Below are 17 T cell receptor beta chains sequenced from a single sample in a study of blood T cells in healthy people across ages. Combining a sample-barcoded 5' primer with a J-beta primer mix, a second PCR ran for roughly 7 to 12 cycles. TCRdb reprocessed the 5' RACE reads via MiXCR and lists one record per CDR3 protein. The data contain hundreds of thousands of distinct CDR3 sequences, approximately 65% of them singletons. The sample consisted of blood. The receptors come from a man aged 25-45 years in good health.

This clonotype was seen more than once but under ten times. The chain is built from TRBV4-2 and TRBJ2-1; 8 nucleotides agree with TRBD2. The CDR3 has 17 residues. Germline V CDR1 and CDR2: LGHNA, YNFKEQ. The junction had 11 bases not matched to a gene; V was cut back by 0 bases and J by 7 bases. The CDR3 nucleotides read TGTGCCAGCAGCCAAGAAGTGAACGGGGGGGCGATGAATGAGCAGTTCTTC. This codes for CASSQEVNGGAMNEQFF.

The rearrangement uses TRBV15 and TRBJ1-2, with D uncertain. In germline, CDR1 is LNHNV, CDR2 YYDKDF (reference sequence). The CDR3 extends over 16 amino acids. V lost 2 bases to trimming and J lost 5 bases, with 18 bases between them. CDR3 region: CATSRQRRGENYGYTF. The CDR3 DNA follows: TGTGCCACCAGCAGACAAAGACGGGGAGAAAATTATGGCTACACCTTC.

This chain joins TRBV5-1 and TRBJ1-1; D uncertain. V shed 4 bases and J shed 3 bases, with 16 bases lying between them. Germline V gene sequence: CDR1 SGHRS, CDR2 YFSETQ. This CDR3 region has 15 residues. The CDR3 DNA sequence: TGCGCCAGCAGCGATGGACGAAGGTTGGACACTGAAGCTTTCTTT. Protein sequence: CASSDGRRLDTEAFF.

The V and J genes are TRBV5-5 and TRBJ2-7; D may be TRBD1 (5 bases). The CDR3 loop spans 15 amino acids. Germline CDR1 is SGHKS and CDR2 is YYEKEE (reference sequence). V lost 1 base to trimming and J lost 2 bases, with 13 bases between them. The CDR3 bases are TGTGCCAGCAGCTTGATAGGGGATCTACCCTACGAGCAGTACTTC. Translating it yields CASSLIGDLPYEQYF.

In this sample, this clonotype turned up a few times. The chain carries TRBV7-3 and TRBJ2-1, with unresolved D. CDR3 length: 15 amino acids. The germline V gene has CDR1 SGHTA and CDR2 FQGTGA. V lost 4 bases and J lost 9, with 19 bases in between. The CDR3 is CASSSFETSQGEQFF. CDR3 sequence (DNA): TGTGCCAGCAGCTCCTTTGAGACTTCCCAAGGTGAGCAGTTCTTC.

The genes are TRBV4-2 and TRBJ2-7; possibly TRBD1 for D (6 bases). CDR1 is LGHNA and CDR2 is YNFKEQ in the germline V gene. The CDR3 runs to 15 residues. The V and J ends lost 3 bases and 0 bases respectively, with 12 bases between them. CDR3 sequence reads: CASSQPGRGSYEQYF. The DNA for the CDR3 is TGTGCCAGCAGCCAGCCGGGCAGGGGCTCCTACGAGCAGTACTTC.

Only one count was recorded for this clonotype. CDR3 nucleotides: TGTGCCAGCAGCCCGGGGGGTGCAGGGCGTTACTATGGCTACACCTTC. Translating it yields CASSPGGAGRYYGYTF. The V and J genes are TRBV7-2 and TRBJ1-2; D is possibly TRBD1 (5 bases). The germline V and J ends were trimmed by 5 bases and 3 bases, with 19 bases remaining between them. This CDR3 contains 16 residues. CDR1 is SGHTA, CDR2 FQGNSA, per germline.

The chain is built from TRBV7-2 and TRBJ2-7; 7 bases are shared with TRBD2. This CDR3 has 15 amino acids. V shed 4 bases and J 4 bases; nucleotides not matched to a gene: 10. The germline gives CDR1 SGHTA, CDR2 FQGNSA. The CDR3 region is CASSYRRGGRYEQYF. DNA of the CDR3: TGTGCCAGCAGCTACCGTCGCGGGGGACGGTACGAGCAGTACTTC.

This clonotype was found a few times. The V call is TRBV10-3, the J call TRBJ2-3; tentative D call: TRBD2 (5 bases). The CDR3 runs to 13 residues. The germline gives CDR1 ENHRY, CDR2 SYGVKD. Trimming shortened V by 4 bases and J by 4 bases, and 9 bases separated the two germline ends. CDR3 residues: CAISGGSADTQYF. The CDR3, as DNA: TGTGCCATCAGTGGAGGGTCTGCAGATACGCAGTATTTT.

The CDR3 is CASSTGGAETQYF. As DNA, the CDR3 is TGTGCCAGCAGCACAGGGGGTGCGGAGACCCAGTACTTC. V and J are TRBV7-9 and TRBJ2-7, with 8 bases aligning to TRBD1. The tail of the sequence fits TRBJ2-5 better, so the J call may be wrong. Germline assignment: CDR1 SEHNR and CDR2 FQNEAQ (reference sequence). This CDR3 is built from 13 residues.

The chain joins TRBV20-1 to TRBJ2-5; 12 positions match TRBD2. CDR3 size: 15 residues. Trimming at V came to 6 bases and at J to 5 bases, leaving 10 bases not matched to a gene. From germline, CDR1 is DFQATT and CDR2 SNEGSKA (reference sequence). The CDR3 loop reads CSAETSGRLQETQYF. CDR3 sequence (DNA): TGCAGTGCAGAGACTAGCGGGAGACTCCAGGAGACCCAGTACTTC.

The rearrangement uses TRBV12-3 or TRBV12-4 and TRBJ2-7; weak D call: TRBD2 (6 bases). Trimming cost V 6 bases and J 2 bases, with 14 bases left between them. The CDR3 runs 14 residues. CDR3 sequence reads: CASSDRTIPYEQYF. In DNA form, the CDR3 reads TGTGCCAGCAGCGACCGGACTATACCCTACGAGCAGTACTTC.

This clonotype was observed a few times. In nucleotides, the CDR3 is TGTGCCAGCAGTTTATGGGGGGACAGCCACTACGAGCAGTACTTC. Translated: CASSLWGDSHYEQYF. The V call is TRBV28, the J call TRBJ2-7; 7 bases agree with TRBD1. The CDR3 is made up of 15 amino acids. V gave up 0 bases and J gave up 3 bases; unmatched junction bases: 5. The germline CDR1 and CDR2 sequences are MDHEN and SYDVKM.

The chain has TRBV29-1 and TRBJ1-2, with 8 bases identical to TRBD1. Germline loops: CDR1 SQVTM, CDR2 ANQGSEA. CDR3 size: 15 residues. J was trimmed by 3 bases and V by 0 bases; bases with no gene match: 6. The CDR3 loop is CSVEDRQGKYYGYTF. In nucleotides, the CDR3 is TGCAGCGTTGAAGATCGACAGGGGAAATACTATGGCTACACCTTC.

This rearrangement joins TRBV3-1 to TRBJ2-5, with no clear D. The tail of the sequence fits TRBJ2-1 better, so the J call may be wrong. Per germline, CDR1 LGHDT and CDR2 YNNKEL (reference sequence). There are 17 residues in the CDR3. The CDR3 region has the DNA TGTGCCAGCAGCCAAGAAGGCTTAGGCCCCCAACAAGAGACCCAGTTCTTC. It codes for CASSQEGLGPQQETQFF.

The chain carries TRBV20-1 and TRBJ2-7, with D tentatively TRBD2 (6 bases). V was pared by 2 bases and J by 0 bases, with 14 bases between. The CDR3 has 15 residues. Germline V gene sequence: CDR1 DFQATT, CDR2 SNEGSKA (reference sequence). CDR3 amino acids: CSARLAGKISYEQYF. In DNA, the CDR3 is TGCAGTGCTAGACTCGCGGGGAAAATCTCCTACGAGCAGTACTTC.

The chain links TRBV12-3 or TRBV12-4 to TRBJ2-1; no clear D gene. This CDR3 comprises 14 residues. V was pared by 4 bases and J by 5 bases, with 12 bases between. In DNA, the CDR3 is TGTGCCAGCAGTTCCTCGGACGGAAACAATGAGCAGTTCTTC. Encoded protein: CASSSSDGNNEQFF.